Each of the 11 T cell receptor beta chains below was sequenced from the same sample in a study of T cells in Graves' hyperthyroidism and ophthalmopathy. Amplified TCR beta CDR3 regions came from RNA transcripts. An initial round of RT-PCR targeting the TCR CDR3 relied on the HTBI primer set. TCRdb re-analysed the multiplex PCR reads in MiXCR, keeping a single row per CDR3 protein. The sample carries under 650,000 distinct CDR3 sequences, roughly 17% recorded once. The sample consisted of blood. The origin of the receptors is a woman in her twenties or thirties with Graves' hyperthyroidism.

The chain links TRBV9 to TRBJ2-2; tentative D call: TRBD1 (6 bases). Germline-derived CDR1 and CDR2 are SGDLS and YYNGEE. The CDR3 runs 13 residues. The V gene lost 3 bases and the J gene lost 7 bases, with 10 bases spanning the gap. The CDR3 sequence is CASSGTGIGELFF. As DNA, the CDR3 is TGTGCCAGCAGCGGAACAGGGATCGGGGAGCTGTTTTTT.

This CDR3 reads CASSQDEADQETQYF. In DNA form, the CDR3 reads TGCGCCAGCAGCCAAGACGAGGCAGACCAAGAGACCCAGTACTTC. The chain is built from TRBV4-1 and TRBJ2-5; D unresolved. Germline CDR1 MGHRA, CDR2 YSYEKL. Trimming cost V 0 bases and J 0 bases, with 8 bases left between them. This CDR3 region has 15 residues.

This clonotype was picked up many times. The chain combines TRBV9 with TRBJ1-6, with D maybe TRBD1 (5 bases). The V gene's germline CDR1 is SGDLS and CDR2 YYNGEE. Deletions cut 2 bases from V and 6 bases from J, with 9 bases between. The CDR3 runs to 14 residues. The CDR3 nucleotides read TGTGCCAGCAGCGTCGGTGGGGGTAATTCACCCCTCCACTTT. Translating gives CASSVGGGNSPLHF.

The chain carries TRBV11-3 and TRBJ2-7, with 13 bases fitting TRBD2. CDR1 is SGHNT and CDR2 is YENEEA in the germline V gene. The CDR3 extends over 13 amino acids. After removal of 5 bases from V and 8 bases from J, the junction contained 3 bases not matched to a gene. For the CDR3, the DNA is TGTGCCAGCAGCCGACTAGCGGGAGGAAAGCAGTACTTC. Its translation is CASSRLAGGKQYF.

In this sample, this clonotype turned up a few times. The J gene is TRBJ2-7, the V gene TRBV20-1; 7 bases line up with TRBD2. Germline CDR1 DFQATT, CDR2 SNEGSKA (reference sequence). The CDR3 is made up of 18 amino acids. V lost 0 bases and J lost 1; bases outside the gene matches: 15. This CDR3 is CSARDQSESSGWSYEQYF. The CDR3 nucleotides are TGCAGTGCTAGAGATCAGTCCGAGAGTAGCGGGTGGTCCTACGAGCAGTACTTC.

At least ten counts were recorded for this clonotype. This sequence joins TRBV11-2 and TRBJ2-7, with 10 bases matching TRBD2. The V gene end was trimmed by 5 bases and the J gene end by 2 bases; junction bases not matched to a gene: 12. CDR3 size: 17 residues. From germline, CDR1 is SGHAT and CDR2 FQNNGV. The CDR3 spells CASSQSTRTSGTYEQYF. As DNA, the CDR3 is TGTGCCAGCAGCCAAAGCACCAGGACTAGCGGTACCTACGAGCAGTACTTC.

Only a few counts were recorded for this clonotype. J is TRBJ1-4 and V is TRBV6-5; TRBD1 agrees at 8 bases. V dropped 0 bases and J dropped 4; count of bases not matched to a gene: 4. This CDR3 region has 16 residues. Per germline, CDR1 MNHEY and CDR2 SVGAGI. Written as DNA, the CDR3 is TGTGCCAGCAGTTACTCCACAGGGGGATATAATGAAAAACTGTTTTTT. Translating it yields CASSYSTGGYNEKLFF.

Of note for this clonotype: A read error may explain this, as a much larger clone is one base away. The rearrangement uses TRBV10-3 and TRBJ2-1, with D maybe TRBD1 (6 bases). This CDR3 region has 12 residues. CDR1 is ENHRY, CDR2 SYGVKD, per germline. V was shortened by 6 bases and J by 9 bases, with 12 bases between the two germline ends. The CDR3 spells CAISWTDTEQFF. CDR3 DNA sequence: TGTGCCATCAGCTGGACAGACACTGAGCAGTTCTTC.

This clonotype was picked up many times. V and J are TRBV12-3 or TRBV12-4 and TRBJ2-3; 7 nucleotides line up with TRBD2. CDR3 size: 15 residues. Unmatched junction bases numbered 5, after V lost 1 base and J lost 4 bases. The CDR3 region has the DNA TGTGCCAGCAGTTTAGGCGGGAGAACGGCAGATACGCAGTATTTT. Translated, it gives CASSLGGRTADTQYF.

In its sample, this clonotype was seen many times. The V gene is TRBV24-1, the J gene TRBJ2-3, with D possibly being TRBD2 (6 bases). The germline V gene has CDR1 KGHDR and CDR2 SFDVKD. V was cut by 4 bases and J by 3 bases, with 13 bases left in between. This CDR3 is built from 15 residues. Here the CDR3 DNA reads TGTGCCACCAGTGACCTGCGGGGAACTACAGATACGCAGTATTTT. Its protein product is CATSDLRGTTDTQYF.

This clonotype was observed many times. The gene calls are TRBV30 and TRBJ1-2, with D tentatively TRBD1 (6 bases). The CDR3 extends over 11 amino acids. V was shortened by 5 bases and J by 5 bases, with 9 bases between the two germline ends. Germline-derived CDR1 and CDR2 are GTSNPN and SVGIG (reference sequence). CDR3 residues: CAWGQLYGYTF. The CDR3 DNA sequence: TGTGCCTGGGGACAGCTTTATGGCTACACCTTC.